Below, one T cell receptor (beta chain) is given with its context. Authors' processing steps: Nucleated cell counts were estimated from reference gene primer amplification. Method: immunoSEQ multiplex PCR; TCRdb's copy keeps in-frame clones and lacks some. V and J calls and clone size come straight from that table; D and trimming were deduced from the DNA. The sample gives roughly 170,000 clones, approximately 74% of which show up once; 3% is in the top ten. The record originates from a study of blood T cell repertoires in COVID-19. Across the study: There were acute and convalescent COVID-19 samples, and they came from the United States, Italy and Spain.

CDR3 size: 16 residues. J gave up 7 bases and V 0 bases, and 7 bases lay outside the gene matches. Germline CDR1 LGHNA, CDR2 YNFKEQ. The origin of this receptor is a woman aged 80 or over with acute or convalescent COVID-19. Sample: peripheral blood. This chain connects TRBV4-2 to TRBJ2-2, with TRBD2 identical over 8 bases. CDR3 protein: CASSQEAAGGIGELFF. CDR3 bases: TGTGCCAGCAGCCAAGAGGCGGCGGGAGGTATCGGGGAGCTGTTTTTT.